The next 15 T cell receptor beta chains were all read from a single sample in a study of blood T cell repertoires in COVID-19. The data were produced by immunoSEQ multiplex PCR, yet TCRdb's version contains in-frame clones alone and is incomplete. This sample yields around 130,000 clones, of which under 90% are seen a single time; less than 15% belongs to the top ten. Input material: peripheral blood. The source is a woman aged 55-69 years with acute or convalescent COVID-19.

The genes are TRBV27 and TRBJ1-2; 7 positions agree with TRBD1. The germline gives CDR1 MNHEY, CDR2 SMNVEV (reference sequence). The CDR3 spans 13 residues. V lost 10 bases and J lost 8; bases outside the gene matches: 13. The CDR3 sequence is CATGGTAGPGYTF. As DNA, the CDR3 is TGTGCCACTGGTGGGACAGCCGGCCCCGGCTACACCTTC.

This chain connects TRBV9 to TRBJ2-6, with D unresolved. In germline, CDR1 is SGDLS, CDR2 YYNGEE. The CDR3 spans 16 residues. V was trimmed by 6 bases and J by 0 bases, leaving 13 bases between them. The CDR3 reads CASNKDSSSGANVLTF. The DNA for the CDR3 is TGTGCCAGCAACAAAGATTCAAGCTCTGGGGCCAACGTCCTGACTTTC. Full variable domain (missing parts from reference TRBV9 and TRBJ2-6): DSGVTQTPKHLITATGQRVTLRCSPRSGDLSVYWYQQSLDQGLQFLIQYYNGEERAKGNILERFSAQQFPDLHSELNLSSLELGDSALYFCASNKDSSSGANVLTFGAGSRLTVL.

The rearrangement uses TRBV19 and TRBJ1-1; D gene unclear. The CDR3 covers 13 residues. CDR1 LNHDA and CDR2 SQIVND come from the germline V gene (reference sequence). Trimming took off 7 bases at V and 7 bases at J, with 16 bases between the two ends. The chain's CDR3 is CASKNGGNIEAFF. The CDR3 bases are TGTGCCAGTAAAAATGGAGGGAATATTGAAGCTTTCTTT.

CDR3 protein: CASSLGQRFGYTF. The CDR3 region has the DNA TGTGCCAGCAGTCTCGGACAGCGGTTTGGCTACACCTTC. This chain joins TRBV12-3 or TRBV12-4 and TRBJ1-2, with D perhaps matching TRBD1 (6 bases). Deletions cut 5 bases from V and 7 bases from J, with 14 bases between. The CDR3 has 13 amino acids.

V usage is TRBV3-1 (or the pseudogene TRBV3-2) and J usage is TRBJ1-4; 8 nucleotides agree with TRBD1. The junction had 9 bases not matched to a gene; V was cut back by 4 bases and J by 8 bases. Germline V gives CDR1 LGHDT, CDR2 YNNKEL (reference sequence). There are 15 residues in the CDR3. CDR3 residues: CASSPQGGREEKLFF. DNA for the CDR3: TGTGCCAGCAGCCCACAGGGGGGTCGGGAGGAAAAACTGTTTTTT.

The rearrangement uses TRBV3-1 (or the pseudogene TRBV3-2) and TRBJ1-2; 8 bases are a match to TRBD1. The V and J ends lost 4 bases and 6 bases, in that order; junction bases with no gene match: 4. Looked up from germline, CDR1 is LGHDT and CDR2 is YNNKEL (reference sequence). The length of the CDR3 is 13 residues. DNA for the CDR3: TGTGCCAGCAGCCCTAACAGGGGGAATGGCTACACCTTC. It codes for CASSPNRGNGYTF.

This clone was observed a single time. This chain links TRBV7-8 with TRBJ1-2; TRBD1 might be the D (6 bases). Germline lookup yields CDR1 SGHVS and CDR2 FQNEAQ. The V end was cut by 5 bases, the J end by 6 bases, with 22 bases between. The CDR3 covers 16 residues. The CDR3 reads CASSDGTKGLTDGYTF. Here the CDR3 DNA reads TGTGCCAGCAGCGACGGGACAAAAGGGTTGACTGATGGCTACACCTTC. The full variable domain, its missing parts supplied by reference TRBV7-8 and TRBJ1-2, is GAGVSQSPRYKVAKRGQDVALRCDPISGHVSLFWYQQALGQGPEFLTYFQNEAQLDKSGLPSDRFFAERPEGSVSTLKIQRTQQEDSAVYLCASSDGTKGLTDGYTFGSGTRLTVV.

The DNA of the CDR3 is TGTGCCAGCAGCTCTACAGGGGCCTCTGGAAACACCATATATTTT. Residues: CASSSTGASGNTIYF. The gene calls are TRBV6-6 and TRBJ1-3, with 7 nucleotides matching TRBD1. The length of the CDR3 is 15 residues. With V trimmed by 6 bases and J by 0 bases, 5 bases remained unmatched. Per the germline V gene, CDR1 is MNHNY and CDR2 is SVGAGI (reference sequence).

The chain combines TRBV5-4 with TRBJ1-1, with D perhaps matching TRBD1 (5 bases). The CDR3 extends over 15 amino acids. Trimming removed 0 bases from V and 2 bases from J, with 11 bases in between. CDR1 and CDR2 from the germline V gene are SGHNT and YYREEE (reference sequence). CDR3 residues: CASSLAKGPNTEAFF. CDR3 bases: TGTGCCAGCAGCTTGGCCAAGGGGCCCAACACTGAAGCTTTCTTT.

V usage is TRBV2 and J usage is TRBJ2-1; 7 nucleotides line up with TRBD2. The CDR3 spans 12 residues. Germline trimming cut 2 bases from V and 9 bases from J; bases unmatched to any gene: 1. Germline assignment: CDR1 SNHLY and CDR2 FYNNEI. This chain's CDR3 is CASSEWGGEQFF. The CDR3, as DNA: TGTGCCAGCAGTGAATGGGGGGGTGAGCAGTTCTTC.

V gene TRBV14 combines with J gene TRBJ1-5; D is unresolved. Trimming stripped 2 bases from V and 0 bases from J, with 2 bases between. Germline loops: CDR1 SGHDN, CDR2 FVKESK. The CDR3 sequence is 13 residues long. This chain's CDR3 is CASSQYSNQPQHF. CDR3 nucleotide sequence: TGTGCCAGCAGCCAATATAGCAATCAGCCCCAGCATTTT.

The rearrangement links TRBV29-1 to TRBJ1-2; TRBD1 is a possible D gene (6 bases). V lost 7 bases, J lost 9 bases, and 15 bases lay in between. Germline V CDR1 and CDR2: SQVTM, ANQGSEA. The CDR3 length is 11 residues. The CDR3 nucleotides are TGCAGCGATGATGGGGGCGGAAGCTACACCTTC. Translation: CSDDGGGSYTF.

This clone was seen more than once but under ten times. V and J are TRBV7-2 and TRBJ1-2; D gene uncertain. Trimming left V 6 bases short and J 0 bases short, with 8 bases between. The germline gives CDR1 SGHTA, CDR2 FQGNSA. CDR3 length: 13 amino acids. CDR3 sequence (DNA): TGTGCCAGCAGGGGCTGGACTAACTATGGCTACACCTTC. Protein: CASRGWTNYGYTF.

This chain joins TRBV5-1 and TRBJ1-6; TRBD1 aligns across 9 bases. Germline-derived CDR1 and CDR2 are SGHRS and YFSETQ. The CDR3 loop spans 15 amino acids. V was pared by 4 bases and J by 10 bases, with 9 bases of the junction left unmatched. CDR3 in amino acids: CASSSDRGGGSPLHF. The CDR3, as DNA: TGCGCCAGCAGCAGTGACAGGGGGGGAGGATCACCCCTCCACTTT.

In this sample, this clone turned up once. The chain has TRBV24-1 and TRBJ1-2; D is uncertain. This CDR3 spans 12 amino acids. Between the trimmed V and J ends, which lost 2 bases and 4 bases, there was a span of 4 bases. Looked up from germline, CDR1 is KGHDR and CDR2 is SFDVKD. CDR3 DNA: TGTGCCACCAGTGATTATCGCTATGGCTACACCTTC. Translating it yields CATSDYRYGYTF.